The next 20 T cell receptor beta chains were all read from a single sample in a study of technical replicates of blood from a handful of donors. Some clones are missing from TCRdb's copy, which holds only in-frame ones; the method was immunoSEQ multiplex PCR. The table lists 82,000 or so clones, 96% of them singletons. Sequenced input: T cells isolated from PBMCs. The receptors were sampled from a human donor in good health.

The chain couples TRBV23-1 to TRBJ2-1, with D perhaps TRBD2 (6 bases). TRBV23-1 has ORF status, its function being uncertain. V lost 3 bases and J lost 2, with 14 bases in between. This CDR3 contains 16 residues. This CDR3 is CASSHGARGTYNEQFF. CDR3 sequence (DNA): TGCGCCAGCAGTCACGGGGCGCGGGGTACCTACAATGAGCAGTTCTTC.

CDR3 DNA sequence: TGTGCCAGCGGACAGCTCAACTATGGCTACACCTTC. This codes for CASGQLNYGYTF. This chain connects TRBV6-1 to TRBJ1-2; TRBD1 is a possible D gene (6 bases). The CDR3 is made up of 12 amino acids. CDR1 MNHNS and CDR2 SASEGT come from the germline V gene. Trimming removed 8 bases at V and 2 bases at J, with 9 bases between.

This chain uses TRBV6-1 with TRBJ2-7; D may be TRBD2 (5 bases). This CDR3 spans 14 amino acids. CDR1 is MNHNS and CDR2 is SASEGT in the germline V gene. V was trimmed by 1 base and J by 2 bases, leaving 9 bases between them. In DNA, the CDR3 is TGTGCCAGCAGTGAAGTACGGGGTCCCTACGAGCAGTACTTC. Translation gives CASSEVRGPYEQYF.

The chain recombines TRBV4-1 with TRBJ2-1, with TRBD2 matching over 13 bases. V was pared by 4 bases and J by 0 bases, with 9 bases of the junction left unmatched. The CDR3 runs 19 residues. Germline CDR1 and CDR2: MGHRA and YSYEKL. Here the CDR3 reads CASSRLLAGGTSSYNEQFF. CDR3 DNA: TGCGCCAGCAGCCGCCTACTAGCGGGAGGGACGAGCTCCTACAATGAGCAGTTCTTC.

This sequence joins TRBV11-3 and TRBJ2-7, with 8 bases fitting TRBD2. Unmatched junction bases numbered 8, after V lost 1 base and J lost 6 bases. CDR1 is SGHNT, CDR2 YENEEA, per germline. The length of the CDR3 is 15 residues. The CDR3 is CASSLGTGTRSEQYF. DNA for the CDR3: TGTGCCAGCAGCTTAGGGACCGGGACTAGAAGCGAGCAGTACTTC.

V usage is TRBV5-1 and J usage is TRBJ2-7; 8 nucleotides line up with TRBD2. The CDR3 sequence is 16 residues long. From germline, CDR1 is SGHRS and CDR2 YFSETQ. The V gene end was trimmed by 0 bases and the J gene end by 2 bases; junction bases not matched to a gene: 7. The CDR3 protein is CASSLGSGGLTYEQYF. DNA of the CDR3: TGCGCCAGCAGCTTGGGTTCGGGAGGGCTGACCTACGAGCAGTACTTC.

This clone was seen only once. V and J are TRBV18 and TRBJ2-3; D may be TRBD2 (6 bases). Germline CDR1 and CDR2: KGHSH and LQKENI. CDR3 length equals 14 residues. V lost 2 bases and J 2 bases, leaving 8 bases between the germline ends. The CDR3 loop reads CASSPGTVTDTQYF. As DNA, the CDR3 is TGTGCCAGCTCACCAGGGACTGTCACAGATACGCAGTATTTT.

The chain couples TRBV20-1 to TRBJ2-1; 7 positions match TRBD2. Germline CDR1 is DFQATT and CDR2 is SNEGSKA (reference sequence). The CDR3 runs 10 residues. V lost 6 bases and J lost 12; bases outside the gene matches: 5. Written as DNA, the CDR3 is TGCAGTGCCGGGGACTACTCGCAGTTCTTC. Translating it yields CSAGDYSQFF.

The chain recombines TRBV6-1 with TRBJ1-1; a weak D match, TRBD1 (6 bases). Trimming cost V 6 bases and J 0 bases, with 11 bases left between them. Germline-derived CDR1 and CDR2 are MNHNS and SASEGT. The CDR3 totals 14 residues. The CDR3 loop reads CASSQDSMNTEAFF. The CDR3 nucleotides are TGTGCCAGCAGCCAGGACAGCATGAACACTGAAGCTTTCTTT.

This chain joins TRBV11-2 and TRBJ1-2; D remains ambiguous. Trimming removed 2 bases at V and 6 bases at J, with 22 bases between. Per the germline V gene, CDR1 is SGHAT and CDR2 is FQNNGV. The CDR3 length is 17 residues. The CDR3 sequence is CASSLPQPELPIHGYTF. CDR3 DNA sequence: TGTGCCAGCAGCTTACCCCAACCGGAGCTGCCGATACATGGCTACACCTTC. Full variable domain (missing parts from reference TRBV11-2 and TRBJ1-2): EAGVAQSPRYKIIEKRQSVAFWCNPISGHATLYWYQQILGQGPKLLIQFQNNGVVDDSQLPKDRFSAERLKGVDSTLKIQPAKLEDSAVYLCASSLPQPELPIHGYTFGSGTRLTVV.

The V and J genes are TRBV7-8 and TRBJ1-4, with D hard to call. CDR3 size: 15 residues. The V end was cut by 2 bases, the J end by 0 bases, with 7 bases between. Germline CDR1 reads SGHVS; CDR2 reads FQNEAQ. The CDR3 here is CASSLFLSTNEKLFF. The CDR3 region has the DNA TGTGCCAGCAGCTTATTTCTTTCAACTAATGAAAAACTGTTTTTT.

The chain joins TRBV7-2 to TRBJ2-1, with 7 nucleotides matching TRBD2. CDR1 and CDR2 (germline): SGHTA, FQGNSA. The V gene end was trimmed by 6 bases and the J gene end by 2 bases; junction bases not matched to a gene: 7. The CDR3 covers 15 residues. The CDR3 DNA is TGTGCCAGCAGTCCCACGGGAGGCACCTACAATGAGCAGTTCTTC. Its translation: CASSPTGGTYNEQFF.

This chain joins TRBV7-2 and TRBJ2-3, with a weak D call TRBD2 (6 bases). Germline CDR1 is SGHTA and CDR2 is FQGNSA. The CDR3 length is 18 residues. V was pared by 2 bases and J by 2 bases, with 20 bases between. CDR3 bases: TGTGCCAGCAGCTTATACTCCCGACTAGATGTTTCCACAGATACGCAGTATTTT. This encodes CASSLYSRLDVSTDTQYF. Based on the CDR3 plus reference TRBV7-2 and TRBJ2-3, the full variable domain is GAGVSQSPSNKVTEKGKDVELRCDPISGHTALYWYRQSLGQGLEFLIYFQGNSAPDKSGLPSDRFSAERTGGSVSTLTIQRTQQEDSAVYLCASSLYSRLDVSTDTQYFGPGTRLTVL.

The chain employs TRBV19 and TRBJ2-7; unclear D gene. Germline lookup yields CDR1 LNHDA and CDR2 SQIVND (reference sequence). V was trimmed by 1 base and J by 2 bases, leaving 9 bases between them. This CDR3 spans 14 amino acids. The CDR3 sequence is CASSIGRGPYEQYF. For the CDR3, the DNA is TGTGCCAGTAGTATAGGAAGAGGCCCCTACGAGCAGTACTTC.

The chain joins TRBV10-3 to TRBJ2-3, with D unclear. Germline V CDR1 and CDR2: ENHRY, SYGVKD. Between the trimmed V and J ends, which lost 0 bases and 0 bases, there was a span of 10 bases. This CDR3 contains 16 residues. As DNA, the CDR3 is TGTGCCATCAGTGAGTCCGCAGCTAGGAGCACAGATACGCAGTATTTT. Encoded protein: CAISESAARSTDTQYF.

The chain combines TRBV9 with TRBJ2-1; 11 bases match TRBD2. The CDR3 totals 19 residues. V gave up 6 bases and J gave up 9 bases; unmatched junction bases: 23. Germline assignment: CDR1 SGDLS and CDR2 YYNGEE. CDR3 DNA sequence: TGTGCCAGCACCCAGGGACAGGGAGACAATAGCGGGAGGGATAGTGAGCAGTTCTTC. This translates into CASTQGQGDNSGRDSEQFF.

This rearrangement joins TRBV10-2 to TRBJ2-3; 9 bases match TRBD1. Germline V gene sequence: CDR1 WSHSY, CDR2 SAAADI. The V gene end was trimmed by 6 bases and the J gene end by 4 bases; junction bases not matched to a gene: 5. The CDR3 has 14 amino acids. Here the CDR3 reads CASRLGTGSDTQYF. The CDR3 DNA sequence: TGCGCCAGCAGACTTGGGACAGGGTCAGATACGCAGTATTTT.

The chain recombines TRBV30 with TRBJ1-1; no definite D call. V lost 1 base and J lost 3, with 9 bases in between. Per germline, CDR1 GTSNPN and CDR2 SVGIG (reference sequence). The CDR3 is 13 residues long. The CDR3 sequence is CAWSESSDTEAFF. The CDR3 DNA follows: TGTGCCTGGAGTGAATCCAGTGACACTGAAGCTTTCTTT.

This chain connects TRBV2 to TRBJ1-3, with D maybe TRBD1 (6 bases). Trimming removed 4 bases at V and 4 bases at J, with 11 bases between. Germline V gene lookup returns CDR1 SNHLY and CDR2 FYNNEI. The CDR3 runs 14 residues. The chain's CDR3 is CASSASGTGNTIYF. The CDR3 region has the DNA TGTGCCAGCAGTGCTTCCGGGACAGGAAACACCATATATTTT.

The V gene is TRBV19, the J gene TRBJ2-3, with 7 nucleotides matching TRBD2. The CDR3 is made up of 18 amino acids. In germline, CDR1 is LNHDA, CDR2 SQIVND (reference sequence). With V trimmed by 5 bases and J by 1 base, 15 bases remained unmatched. Here the CDR3 reads CASSGEGRMGYGTDTQYF. The CDR3 DNA reads TGTGCCAGTAGTGGGGAGGGTCGAATGGGGTACGGCACAGATACGCAGTATTTT.